This TCR beta chain was identified in a study of T-cell reconstitution after alpha-beta-depleted transplantation in children. Unique molecular identifiers were incorporated into the prepared TCRbeta library. TCRdb recomputed calls from the PCR reads with MiXCR, one row per CDR3 protein. The data hold 500,000 to 600,000 distinct CDR3 sequences, with around 27% observed a single time. In regard to this clonotype: The antigen remains undetermined.

V lost 4 bases and J lost 4; bases outside the gene matches: 7. Germline CDR1 reads SGHDT; CDR2 reads YYEEEE. The CDR3 is 14 residues long. Findings and caveats of the study: Recipient T cells and thymic progenitors that survived were the source of the high TCRbeta diversity seen at day 60 in some patients.

This TCR was sampled from a boy in the first two years of life with Wiskott-Aldrich syndrome, due to receive a stem cell transplant. Sequencing used PBMCs, obtained before TCRalphabeta/CD19-depleted stem cell transplant. V and J are TRBV5-6 and TRBJ2-5; 7 nucleotides align to TRBD2. The CDR3 bases are TGTGCCAGCAGCGCCCGACTAGCATCAGAGACCCAGTACTTC. Its translation is CASSARLASETQYF.